This T cell receptor (beta chain) was recovered during a study of CD8+ T cells in alopecia areata. Whole-study context: Severity of treated patients was scored by affected scalp percentage. Findings and caveats of the study: Many expanded lesional clones remained in scalp and blood on tofacitinib. Compared with normal scalp, lesional scalp had higher clonality and more expanded CD8+ clones.

CDR3 length equals 13 residues. Deletions cut 3 bases from V and 8 bases from J, with 8 bases between. Germline assignment: CDR1 ENHRY and CDR2 SYGVKD. It was cDNA, reverse transcribed from extracted RNA, that served as the sequencing template. The protocol was immunoSEQ multiplex PCR, while the TCRdb copy is restricted to in-frame clones and leaves out a portion. This repertoire shows about 220,000 clones, under 75% found once; its top ten account for about 1.4%. Treatment denoted: oral pan-JAK inhibitor, 5-10 mg twice daily. In its sample, this clone was seen a few times. Its antigen is not identified.

The chain recombines TRBV10-3 with TRBJ1-6, with D possibly TRBD1 on 5 matching bases. The receptor was derived from a human donor with alopecia areata. Sample: CD4+ T cells sorted from blood, taken at week 4, from a patient treated with tofacitinib. CDR3 in DNA: TGTGCCATCAGTGACAGGGTTGATTCACCCCTCCACTTT. This encodes CAISDRVDSPLHF.